A selection of T cell receptor beta chains follows, all from one sample in a study of T cell responses to AZD1222 COVID-19 vaccine. Sequenced by immunoSEQ multiplex PCR; TCRdb stores in-frame clones only, minus some. The sample shows 200,000 or so clones, under 95% of them seen only once. Material: peripheral blood, obtained on day 0 of AZD1222 vaccination. These receptors came from an adult in good health. Both conserved end residues are part of each CDR3. Each record gives: V gene, D gene, J gene, clone size, CDR3 DNA, CDR3 protein. D genes are given only for firm matches. A row's size may be missing; if present it is once, few, many or a size class.

TRBV6-2/TRBV6-3	-	TRBJ1-2	once	TGTGCCAGCAGTAGTACCCCACCGAGAGAAACCTTTGGCTACACCTTC	CASSSTPPRETFGYTF
TRBV7-9	-	TRBJ1-2	-	TGTGCCAGCAGCTCCGCAGGGAACTATGGCTACACCTTC	CASSSAGNYGYTF
TRBV7-9	-	TRBJ1-1	-	TGTGCCAGCAGCTTAGCGCGTTCAGGGGTTTGGGACACTGAAGCTTTCTTT	CASSLARSGVWDTEAFF
TRBV29-1	TRBD1	TRBJ2-5	-	TGCAGCGTGGACAGGGCCCAAGAGACCCAGTACTTC	CSVDRAQETQYF
TRBV27	TRBD1	TRBJ1-2	-	TGTGCCAGCAGTCTAGGGGGCGCGGGTGGCTACACCTTC	CASSLGGAGGYTF
TRBV5-1	-	TRBJ1-2	once	TGCGCCAGCAGCTTGGCCGCAGGACTAATGGTCGGGGTTTTACCCTATGGCTACACCTTC	CASSLAAGLMVGVLPYGYTF
TRBV6-5	-	TRBJ1-1	-	TGTGCCAGCAGTTACATACAGGCCACTGAAGCTTTCTTT	CASSYIQATEAFF
TRBV12-3/TRBV12-4	-	TRBJ1-1	-	TGTGCCAGCAGTTTTAGGGGTCAGGAAGCTTTCTTT	CASSFRGQEAFF
TRBV7-2	-	TRBJ2-3	-	TGTGCCAGCAGCTACTTGAGAGGGGGGGCTACAGATACGCAGTATTTT	CASSYLRGGATDTQYF
TRBV20-1	-	TRBJ2-4	-	TGCAGTGCTGAACAGGGAATCATTCAGTACTTC	CSAEQGIIQYF
TRBV6-5	TRBD1	TRBJ1-2	-	TGTGCCAGCAGTTCGCGGACAGGGGTCAACTATGGCTACACCTTC	CASSSRTGVNYGYTF
TRBV18	-	TRBJ2-3	-	TGTGCCAGCTCACCGGTCGGGGTCACAGATACGCAGTATTTT	CASSPVGVTDTQYF
TRBV6-1	TRBD2	TRBJ2-7	-	TGTGCCAGCAGTGAAGCGCCTTGGCGGGAGAGCTACGAGCAGTACTTC	CASSEAPWRESYEQYF
TRBV13	-	TRBJ1-2	-	TGTGCCAGCAGCTTAGGCACCCGGGGCGACTATGGCTACACCTTC	CASSLGTRGDYGYTF
TRBV13	TRBD2	TRBJ2-3	-	TGTGCCAGCAGCTTAGAAGCTAGCGGCCGCACAGATACGCAGTATTTT	CASSLEASGRTDTQYF
TRBV6-2/TRBV6-3	-	TRBJ2-7	-	TGTGCCAGCAGTTACTTCCCCCCGGGTCAGTACGAGCAGTACTTC	CASSYFPPGQYEQYF
TRBV20-1	-	TRBJ2-1	-	TGCAGTGCTAGTAAACGGGAACAAAACTACAATGAGCAGTTCTTC	CSASKREQNYNEQFF
TRBV19	TRBD1	TRBJ1-4	-	TGTGCCAGTAGTACCGCAACCCCGACAGGGTGGGAGGAAAAACTGTTTTTT	CASSTATPTGWEEKLFF
TRBV4-3	-	TRBJ1-6	-	TGCGCCAGCAGCCAAGATTCGGGACGTCCGACTTCACCCCTCCACTTT	CASSQDSGRPTSPLHF
TRBV15	TRBD2	TRBJ2-7	-	TGTGCCACCAGCAGACGGACTAGCGGGGCGAACTCCTACGAGCAGTACTTC	CATSRRTSGANSYEQYF
TRBV2	TRBD1	TRBJ1-1	-	TGTGCCAGCAGTGCGGGACAGGGGACTGAAGCTTTCTTT	CASSAGQGTEAFF
TRBV5-1	TRBD2	TRBJ2-7	-	TGCGCCAGCAGCCGACTAGCGGCCTACGAGCAGTACTTC	CASSRLAAYEQYF
TRBV9	TRBD1	TRBJ1-1	-	TGTGCCAGCACGAGAGGACAGGGAGGTGAAGCTTTCTTT	CASTRGQGGEAFF
TRBV18	TRBD1	TRBJ2-1	-	TGTGCCAGCTCACCCCCCAGGGGGCGCGATCGAGGGTCCTACAATGAGCAGTTCTTC	CASSPPRGRDRGSYNEQFF
TRBV9	TRBD1	TRBJ1-6	-	TGTGCCAGCAGCGTAGTCGGACAGGGGGGACATTCACCCCTCCACTTT	CASSVVGQGGHSPLHF
TRBV4-1	TRBD2	TRBJ2-1	-	TGCGCCAGCAGCCAAGATAACGGCGGGAGCCGTTACAATGAGCAGTTCTTC	CASSQDNGGSRYNEQFF
TRBV6-2/TRBV6-3	-	TRBJ1-1	-	TGTGCCAGCAGTTACCTCGACAGAAACACTGAAGCTTTCTTT	CASSYLDRNTEAFF
TRBV27	-	TRBJ1-2	-	TGTGCCAGCAGTTTATTAGGGGGGGAGGATGGCTACACCTTC	CASSLLGGEDGYTF
TRBV18	TRBD2	TRBJ2-3	-	TGTGCCAGCTCACAATTTAGCGGGATTAGCACAGATACGCAGTATTTT	CASSQFSGISTDTQYF